The 21 T cell receptor beta chains listed next were all sequenced from one sample in a study of T cell responses to AZD1222 COVID-19 vaccine. The repertoire was sequenced with immunoSEQ multiplex PCR; TCRdb's copy has only in-frame clones and lacks some. In the table there are over 110,000 clones, about 90% of which are singletons. The source was peripheral blood, collected on day 0 of AZD1222 vaccination. The receptor set was obtained from an adult in good health.

The chain joins TRBV28 to TRBJ1-1, with D hard to call. This CDR3 is 12 amino acids long. Trimming shortened V by 5 bases and J by 5 bases, and 9 bases separated the two germline ends. The germline CDR1 and CDR2 sequences are MDHEN and SYDVKM. CDR3 DNA sequence: TGTGCCAGCAGTCAGTGGGAGACTGAAGCTTTCTTT. Its protein product is CASSQWETEAFF.

The chain employs TRBV2 and TRBJ2-7; tentative D call: TRBD1 (6 bases). CDR1 is SNHLY and CDR2 is FYNNEI in the germline V gene. Trimming took 11 bases from V and 1 from J, leaving 12 bases between them. The CDR3 spans 12 residues. CDR3 coding DNA: TGTGCCGGATGGACAGTTTCCTACGAGCAGTACTTC. Protein product: CAGWTVSYEQYF.

The CDR3 bases are TGTGCCAGCAGTAACCTGGGGGGGAACACTGAAGCTTTCTTT. Translation: CASSNLGGNTEAFF. This sequence joins TRBV6-6 and TRBJ1-1; D perhaps matches TRBD1 (5 bases). This CDR3 contains 14 residues. Germline V gene sequence: CDR1 MNHNY, CDR2 SVGAGI (reference sequence). The V gene lost 5 bases and the J gene lost 1 base, with 11 bases spanning the gap.

The CDR3 nucleotides read TGTGCCAGCAGTGTCCGGGACAGGGGGCTTTATAGCAATCAGCCCCAGCATTTT. Protein product: CASSVRDRGLYSNQPQHF. The V gene is TRBV28, the J gene TRBJ1-5; 12 nucleotides agree with TRBD1. Germline CDR1 is MDHEN and CDR2 is SYDVKM. The CDR3 length is 18 residues. Germline trimming cut 5 bases from V and 0 bases from J; bases unmatched to any gene: 8.

V usage is TRBV7-9 and J usage is TRBJ1-1, with a possible D match to TRBD1 (5 bases). Trimming left V 1 base short and J 7 bases short, with 7 bases between. CDR3 size: 12 residues. Germline CDR1 is SEHNR and CDR2 is FQNEAQ (reference sequence). For the CDR3, the DNA is TGTGCCAGCAGCTTAGGCGACAGTGAAGCTTTCTTT. This encodes CASSLGDSEAFF. The full variable domain, completed using reference TRBV7-9 and TRBJ1-1, is DTGVSQNPRHKITKRGQNVTFRCDPISEHNRLYWYRQTLGQGPEFLTYFQNEAQLEKSRLLSDRFSAERPKGSFSTLEIQRTEQGDSAMYLCASSLGDSEAFFGQGTRLTVV.

The chain carries TRBV11-3 and TRBJ2-5; maybe TRBD2 (5 bases). The germline V gene encodes CDR1 SGHNT and CDR2 YENEEA. This CDR3 region has 14 residues. Trimming shortened V by 3 bases and J by 5 bases, and 13 bases separated the two germline ends. The CDR3 here is CASSFLPSGETQYF. The CDR3, as DNA: TGTGCCAGCAGCTTCCTCCCCAGCGGTGAGACCCAGTACTTC.

V is TRBV6-5 and J is TRBJ1-2, with 7 bases aligning to TRBD1. CDR1 and CDR2 from the germline V gene are MNHEY and SVGAGI. Unmatched junction bases numbered 8, after V lost 6 bases and J lost 4 bases. The CDR3 covers 14 residues. The CDR3, as DNA: TGTGCCAGCAGCCGTTCGACAGGGACCTATGGCTACACCTTC. Its protein product is CASSRSTGTYGYTF.

CDR3 coding DNA: TGTGCCAGTAGTAGAGCCGCCGGGACGGGCAGGCTTCTTGGCTACACCTTC. Its translation: CASSRAAGTGRLLGYTF. The rearrangement links TRBV19 to TRBJ1-2, with D possibly being TRBD1 (5 bases). With 4 bases removed from V and 7 bases from J, the gap between germline ends came to 25 bases. The germline V gene encodes CDR1 LNHDA and CDR2 SQIVND (reference sequence). This CDR3 has 17 amino acids.

CDR3 sequence: CAWWTGVSGNTIYF. The CDR3 DNA follows: TGTGCCTGGTGGACAGGGGTCTCTGGAAACACCATATATTTT. The chain couples TRBV30 to TRBJ1-3, with 9 bases fitting TRBD1. The CDR3 loop spans 14 amino acids. The trim removed 5 bases at V and 0 bases at J, leaving 2 bases unmatched. CDR1 and CDR2 (germline): GTSNPN, SVGIG (reference sequence).

The genes are TRBV6-2 or TRBV6-3 and TRBJ2-7; D is possibly TRBD2 (6 bases). Trimming pared 0 bases from V and 6 bases from J, leaving 9 bases between. The CDR3 totals 13 residues. Germline V CDR1 and CDR2: MNHEY, SVGEGT. The CDR3 is CASSYSMGGEQYF. CDR3 DNA sequence: TGTGCCAGCAGTTACTCGATGGGGGGCGAGCAGTACTTC.

The chain has TRBV24-1 and TRBJ2-1, with unresolved D. The germline V gene has CDR1 KGHDR and CDR2 SFDVKD. The CDR3 sequence is 16 residues long. V was shortened by 1 base and J by 0 bases, with 9 bases between the two germline ends. CDR3 in amino acids: CATSDFTSDSYNEQFF. CDR3 DNA: TGTGCCACCAGTGATTTTACTTCCGACTCCTACAATGAGCAGTTCTTC.

The chain has TRBV29-1 and TRBJ2-1; D is uncertain. V lost 7 bases to trimming and J lost 6 bases, with 25 bases between them. The CDR3 is made up of 16 amino acids. The germline V gene has CDR1 SQVTM and CDR2 ANQGSEA. The chain's CDR3 is CSGVWTTLLRGNEQFF. The CDR3 DNA is TGCAGCGGTGTCTGGACGACGCTTCTTAGAGGCAATGAGCAGTTCTTC.

The J gene is TRBJ1-5, the V gene TRBV12-3 or TRBV12-4; perhaps TRBD1 as D (5 bases). The CDR3 is made up of 13 amino acids. V was clipped by 3 bases and J by 4 bases, with 7 bases between them. The CDR3 is CASSLGPNQPQHF. CDR3 nucleotide sequence: TGTGCCAGCAGTTTGGGGCCTAATCAGCCCCAGCATTTT.

This chain joins TRBV7-2 and TRBJ2-7; D is ambiguous. From germline, CDR1 is SGHTA and CDR2 FQGNSA. Trimming left V 1 base short and J 3 bases short, with 16 bases between. The CDR3 extends over 16 amino acids. The DNA of the CDR3 is TGTGCCAGCAGCTTAGTAATGGCAGGAATTCACTACGAGCAGTACTTC. This gives the protein CASSLVMAGIHYEQYF.

The V and J genes are TRBV10-2 and TRBJ1-5; no definite D call. Germline V gene lookup returns CDR1 WSHSY and CDR2 SAAADI. Between the trimmed V and J ends, which lost 8 bases and 7 bases, there was a span of 12 bases. The CDR3 extends over 12 amino acids. The CDR3 region has the DNA TGCGCCAGCGGCACGGGATGGCAGCCCCAGCATTTT. Its protein is CASGTGWQPQHF.

The CDR3 is CASSLLGFGNEQFF. CDR3 DNA: TGCGCCAGCAGCTTGTTAGGTTTCGGTAATGAGCAGTTCTTC. This sequence joins TRBV5-1 and TRBJ2-1; D is undetermined. The CDR3 is 14 residues long. V was trimmed by 1 base and J by 7 bases, leaving 12 bases between them. The germline V gene has CDR1 SGHRS and CDR2 YFSETQ.

DNA of the CDR3: TGCGCCAGCAGCCACGCCGGACAGGGCCCTTCCTACGAGCAGTACTTC. It specifies CASSHAGQGPSYEQYF. This sequence joins TRBV4-3 and TRBJ2-7; 8 bases map to TRBD1. J was trimmed by 1 base and V by 3 bases; bases with no gene match: 8. Germline CDR1 LGHNA, CDR2 YSLEER. This CDR3 spans 16 amino acids.

V gene TRBV5-1 combines with J gene TRBJ1-2; maybe TRBD1 (6 bases). Trimming cost V 4 bases and J 2 bases, with 15 bases left between them. The CDR3 spans 15 residues. From germline, CDR1 is SGHRS and CDR2 YFSETQ. The DNA of the CDR3 is TGCGCCAGCAGCATGACATCAGGGGTAAACTATGGCTACACCTTC. Protein: CASSMTSGVNYGYTF.

This clone was found once. This rearrangement joins TRBV4-1 to TRBJ1-1; D may be TRBD1 (5 bases). In germline, CDR1 is MGHRA, CDR2 YSYEKL. The V end was cut by 1 base, the J end by 1 base, with 13 bases between. The CDR3 contains 16 residues. The CDR3 loop reads CASSQAPTQGNTEAFF. The CDR3, as DNA: TGCGCCAGCAGCCAAGCCCCGACTCAGGGGAACACTGAAGCTTTCTTT.

This clone was seen a single time. This chain connects TRBV10-1 to TRBJ2-1; 9 bases line up with TRBD2. This CDR3 region has 14 residues. Germline values: CDR1 WNHNN, CDR2 SYGVQD (reference sequence). Trimming at V came to 9 bases and at J to 7 bases, leaving 10 bases not matched to a gene. The DNA of the CDR3 is TGCGCCAGGTCCGCGGGAGGGCCTAAGAATGAGCAGTTCTTC. It yields the protein CARSAGGPKNEQFF.

The chain employs TRBV7-8 and TRBJ1-2, with D unresolved. Germline CDR1 SGHVS, CDR2 FQNEAQ. Trimming took off 2 bases at V and 8 bases at J, with 15 bases between the two ends. The length of the CDR3 is 14 residues. The CDR3 bases are TGTGCCAGCAGCTTAACATCCAACTCAGAGGGCTACACCTTC. Residues: CASSLTSNSEGYTF. The whole variable domain, filled in from reference TRBV7-8 and TRBJ1-2, reads GAGVSQSPRYKVAKRGQDVALRCDPISGHVSLFWYQQALGQGPEFLTYFQNEAQLDKSGLPSDRFFAERPEGSVSTLKIQRTQQEDSAVYLCASSLTSNSEGYTFGSGTRLTVV.